The sequence of this TCR beta chain was determined in a study of cytomegalovirus exposure and HLA in healthy donors. Broader study findings: A later analysis found that most CMV-associated TCR beta chains appeared HLA-restricted.

In the case of this clone: What it binds is not known.

PCR involved 60 Vbeta and 13 Jbeta primers. This table comes from immunoSEQ multiplex PCR, and its TCRdb copy is limited to in-frame clones, with some not included. The sample yields fewer than 200,000 clones, 65% to 90% seen once. The sequencing sample was made of PBMCs. The sequence derives from a man aged 45-65 years in good health and CMV-seropositive.

The CDR3, as DNA: TGTGCCAGCAGCCCCTCGCAGGGTGACAGTCAGTACTTC. Its protein is CASSPSQGDSQYF. The genes are TRBV5-6 and TRBJ2-4, with D tentatively TRBD1 (5 bases). The V gene lost 4 bases and the J gene lost 12 bases, with 17 bases spanning the gap. Germline CDR1 reads SGHDT; CDR2 reads YYEEEE. The CDR3 is 13 amino acids.